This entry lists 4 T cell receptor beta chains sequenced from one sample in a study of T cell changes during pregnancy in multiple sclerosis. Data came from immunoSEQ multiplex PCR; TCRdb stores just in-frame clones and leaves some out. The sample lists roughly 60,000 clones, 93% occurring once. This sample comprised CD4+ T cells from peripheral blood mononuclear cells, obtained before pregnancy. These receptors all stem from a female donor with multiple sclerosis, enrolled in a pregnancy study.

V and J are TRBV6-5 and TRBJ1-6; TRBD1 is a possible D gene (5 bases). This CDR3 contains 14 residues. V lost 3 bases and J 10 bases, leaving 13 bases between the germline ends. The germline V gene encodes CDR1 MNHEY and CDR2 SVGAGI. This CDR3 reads CASSYIQGGSPLHF. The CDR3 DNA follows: TGTGCCAGCAGTTATATCCAGGGTGGCTCACCCCTCCACTTT.

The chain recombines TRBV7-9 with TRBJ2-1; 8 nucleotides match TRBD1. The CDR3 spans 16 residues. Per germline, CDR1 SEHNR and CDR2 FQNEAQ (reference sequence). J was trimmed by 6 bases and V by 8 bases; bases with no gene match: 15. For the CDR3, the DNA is TGTGCCAGCCGCGTTAATGGACAGGGCGGCATCAATGAGCAGTTCTTC. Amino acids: CASRVNGQGGINEQFF.

For the CDR3, the DNA is TGTGCCAGCAGGCAGCAGGGGGCTTTCACCGGGGAGCTGTTTTTT. Encoded protein: CASRQQGAFTGELFF. The chain couples TRBV2 to TRBJ2-2; TRBD1 matches 8 bases. Looked up from germline, CDR1 is SNHLY and CDR2 is FYNNEI. V was clipped by 6 bases and J by 4 bases; unmatched bases: 7. CDR3 length equals 15 residues.

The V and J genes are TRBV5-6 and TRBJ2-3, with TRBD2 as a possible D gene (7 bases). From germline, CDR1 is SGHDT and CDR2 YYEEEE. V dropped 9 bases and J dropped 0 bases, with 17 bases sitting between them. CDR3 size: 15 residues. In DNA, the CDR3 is TGTGCCACCAAGGGGGGGGTGTTAAGCACAGATACGCAGTATTTT. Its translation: CATKGGVLSTDTQYF. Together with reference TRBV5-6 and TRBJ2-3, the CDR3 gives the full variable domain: DAGVTQSPTHLIKTRGQQVTLRCSPKSGHDTVSWYQQALGQGPQFIFQYYEEEERQRGNFPDRFSGHQFPNYSSELNVNALLLGDSALYLCATKGGVLSTDTQYFGPGTRLTVL.